Detailed here is one T cell receptor (beta chain). The antigen this receptor binds is unknown. Within one base of it there is no much larger clone, and no base qualities were kept. This record belongs to a study of OX40 agonist ivuxolimab in advanced cancers. A note on the overall study: Ivuxolimab, which targeted the costimulatory receptor OX40 (CD134), was an agonistic, fully human IgG2 monoclonal antibody. Intravenous ivuxolimab was administered to patients every 2 weeks at six dose levels: 0.01, 0.1, 0.3, 1.5, 3 and 10 mg/kg. Of the roughly 50 dose-escalation patients, hepatocellular carcinoma was present in roughly 19, melanoma in roughly 15, renal cell carcinoma in 9 and head and neck cancer in 9. In the dose-escalation cohort, 82.7% of patients were male, and the mean age was roughly 60 years, with a range of roughly 20 to 79. Patients were allowed to have had prior anti-PD-1, anti-PD-L1 or anti-CTLA-4 therapy, and 40% to 45% of the dose-escalation patients had been treated with checkpoint inhibitors. Partial responses were achieved by three dose-escalation patients, of whom one had hepatocellular carcinoma and two had cutaneous melanoma. The purpose of peripheral TCRbeta sequencing was to test whether ivuxolimab changed TCR sequence diversity and led to clonal T-cell expansion. The paper reports the monotherapy dose-escalation portion (N ≈ 50 patients) of the phase I ivuxolimab trial.

Relative to germline, V is 5 bases shorter and J is 3 bases shorter, with 11 bases between their ends. Including cysteine and phenylalanine, the CDR3 has 13 amino acids. Kept here is only the CDR3 DNA, which spans 39 bases and is read in frame from base 1. Based on the germline V gene, the CDR1 and CDR2 sequences are SNHLY and FYNNEI. To sequence the TCRbeta CDR3 region, genomic DNA was isolated from the sorted cells. The immunoSEQ Assay was used to sequence the TCRbeta CDR3 regions. As stored in TCRdb, this immuneACCESS dataset retains in-frame rearrangements with V and J assigned. A fraction of the clones does not appear; measured against another copy, unresolved V genes explain less than half of the discrepancy, and the remainder lacks a known reason. This sample is represented by 65,000 to 80,000 clones; approximately 84% of them were singletons. The ten largest make up roughly 0.5% of the sample.

Patients with a history of autoimmune disease or receiving systemic immunosuppression were excluded from the trial. Peripheral blood for TCR sequencing was collected from all dose cohorts at baseline, on cycle 4 day 1, and on cycle 7 day 1. The samples were drawn from a first-in-human, open-label, multicenter phase I dose-escalation trial of ivuxolimab. Adults with locally advanced or metastatic melanoma, renal cell, hepatocellular, or head and neck squamous cell carcinoma were enrolled in the trial. CD4+ and CD8+ T cells were sorted separately from peripheral blood before TCR sequencing. The full study reports these points: The antigen specificity of the clonally expanded peripheral T cells was not determined. At doses of 0.1 to 3.0 mg/kg, clonal expansion of both CD4+ and CD8+ blood T cells was observed from baseline to week 6. Low levels of normalized T-cell clonal expansion were also seen in some nonresponding patients. After ivuxolimab, more expanded clones were found on average in CD8+ T cells than in CD4+ T cells. In partial responders in the 0.1-3.0 mg/kg groups, normalized peripheral clonal expansion was found to be among the lowest, especially among CD8+ T cells.

This clonotype originated in an adult with an advanced solid tumor such as melanoma, head and neck, liver or kidney cancer. The sequencing used CD4+ or CD8+ T cells sorted from blood, collected in a trial of the OX40 agonist ivuxolimab. The V and J genes are TRBV2 and TRBJ2-7; TRBD2 might be the D gene, on 5 matching bases. The CDR3 sequence is CASSLARFYEQYF. The nucleotide sequence is TGTGCCAGCAGTCTAGCCAGATTCTACGAGCAGTACTTC.